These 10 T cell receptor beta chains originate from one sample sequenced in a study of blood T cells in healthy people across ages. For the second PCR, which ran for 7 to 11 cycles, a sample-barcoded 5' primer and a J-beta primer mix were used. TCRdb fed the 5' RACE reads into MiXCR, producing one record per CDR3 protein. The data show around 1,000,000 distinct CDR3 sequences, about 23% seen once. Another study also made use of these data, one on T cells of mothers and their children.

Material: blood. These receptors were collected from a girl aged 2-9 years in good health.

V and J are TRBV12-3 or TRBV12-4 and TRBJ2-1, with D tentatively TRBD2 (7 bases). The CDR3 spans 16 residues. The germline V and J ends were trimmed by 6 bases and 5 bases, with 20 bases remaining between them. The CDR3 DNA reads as TGTGCCAGCAGGTCACTCGGGGGGAGGGGGGACAATGAGCAGTTCTTC. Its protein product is CASRSLGGRGDNEQFF.

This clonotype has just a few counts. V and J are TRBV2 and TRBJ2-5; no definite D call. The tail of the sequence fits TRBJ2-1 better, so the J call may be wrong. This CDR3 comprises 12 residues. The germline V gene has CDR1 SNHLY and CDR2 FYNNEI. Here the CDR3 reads CASTSRAQEQFF. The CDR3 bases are TGTGCCAGCACCTCTCGGGCACAAGAGCAGTTCTTC.

The CDR3 DNA sequence: TGCAGCGTCCTTGATGGAGAGACCCAGTACTTC. It translates to CSVLDGETQYF. The chain uses TRBV20-1 and TRBJ2-5; unclear D gene. Looked up from germline, CDR1 is DFQATT and CDR2 is SNEGSKA (reference sequence). There are 11 residues in the CDR3.

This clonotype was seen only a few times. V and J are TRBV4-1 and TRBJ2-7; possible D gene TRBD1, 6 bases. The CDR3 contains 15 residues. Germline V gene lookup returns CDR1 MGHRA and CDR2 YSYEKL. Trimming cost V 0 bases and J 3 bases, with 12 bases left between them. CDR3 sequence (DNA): TGCGCCAGCAGCCAAGAAGGGACATCGAACTACGAGCAGTACTTC. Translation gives CASSQEGTSNYEQYF.

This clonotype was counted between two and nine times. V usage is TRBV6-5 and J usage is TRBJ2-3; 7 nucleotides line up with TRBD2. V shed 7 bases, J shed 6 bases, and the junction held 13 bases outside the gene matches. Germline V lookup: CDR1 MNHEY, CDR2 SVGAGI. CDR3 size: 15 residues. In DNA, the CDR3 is TGTGCCAGCACCGTCTATTTCGGGACTACCGATACGCAGTATTTT. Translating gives CASTVYFGTTDTQYF.

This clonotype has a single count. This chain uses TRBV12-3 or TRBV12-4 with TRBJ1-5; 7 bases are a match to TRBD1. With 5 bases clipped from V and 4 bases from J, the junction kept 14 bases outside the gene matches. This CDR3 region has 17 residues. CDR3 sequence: CASSPDSRDSLNQPQHF. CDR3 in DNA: TGTGCCAGCAGTCCTGACTCACGGGACAGCCTGAATCAGCCCCAGCATTTT.

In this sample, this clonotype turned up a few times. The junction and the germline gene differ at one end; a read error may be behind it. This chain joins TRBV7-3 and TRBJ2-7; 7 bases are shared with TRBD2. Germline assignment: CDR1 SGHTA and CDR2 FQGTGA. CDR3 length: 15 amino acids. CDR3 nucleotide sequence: TGTGCCAGCGGCTTAGTCGGGGGGAATCACTACGAGCAGTACTTC. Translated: CASGLVGGNHYEQYF.

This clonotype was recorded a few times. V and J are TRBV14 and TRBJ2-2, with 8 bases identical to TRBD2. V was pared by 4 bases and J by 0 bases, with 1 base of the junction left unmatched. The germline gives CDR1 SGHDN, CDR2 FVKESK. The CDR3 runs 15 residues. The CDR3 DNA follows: TGTGCCAGCAGCCGGACTAGCCCGAACACCGGGGAGCTGTTTTTT. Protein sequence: CASSRTSPNTGELFF.

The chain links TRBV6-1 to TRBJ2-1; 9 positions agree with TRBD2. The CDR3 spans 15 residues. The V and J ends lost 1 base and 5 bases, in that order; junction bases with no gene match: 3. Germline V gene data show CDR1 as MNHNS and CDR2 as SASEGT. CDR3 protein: CASSEGTSADNEQFF. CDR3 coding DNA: TGTGCCAGCAGTGAAGGGACTAGCGCCGACAATGAGCAGTTCTTC.

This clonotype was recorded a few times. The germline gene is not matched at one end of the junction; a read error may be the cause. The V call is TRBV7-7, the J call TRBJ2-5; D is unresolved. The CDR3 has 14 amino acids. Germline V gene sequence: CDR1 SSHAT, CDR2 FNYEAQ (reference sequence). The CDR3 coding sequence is TGTGCTAGCAGCTTGGACCTAGTGTCCTTTGCCCAGTACTTC. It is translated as CASSLDLVSFAQYF.